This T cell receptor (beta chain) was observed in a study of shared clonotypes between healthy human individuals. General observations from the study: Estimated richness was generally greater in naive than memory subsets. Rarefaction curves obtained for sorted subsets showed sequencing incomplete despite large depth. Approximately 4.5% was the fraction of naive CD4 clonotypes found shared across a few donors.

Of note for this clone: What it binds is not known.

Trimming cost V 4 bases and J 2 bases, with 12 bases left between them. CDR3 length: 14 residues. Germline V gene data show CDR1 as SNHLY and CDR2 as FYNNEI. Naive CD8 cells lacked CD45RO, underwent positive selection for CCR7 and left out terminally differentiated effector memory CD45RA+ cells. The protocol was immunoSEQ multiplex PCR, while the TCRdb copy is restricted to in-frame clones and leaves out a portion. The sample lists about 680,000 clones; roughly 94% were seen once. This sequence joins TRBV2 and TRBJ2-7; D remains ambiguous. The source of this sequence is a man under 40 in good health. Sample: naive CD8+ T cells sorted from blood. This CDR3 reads CASSGEGSAYEQYF. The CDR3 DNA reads TGTGCCAGCAGTGGGGAAGGTTCGGCCTACGAGCAGTACTTC. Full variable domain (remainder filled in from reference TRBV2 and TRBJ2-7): EPEVTQTPSHQVTQMGQEVILRCVPISNHLYFYWYRQILGQKVEFLVSFYNNEISEKSEIFDDQFSVERPDGSNFTLKIRSTKLEDSAMYFCASSGEGSAYEQYFGPGTRLTVT.